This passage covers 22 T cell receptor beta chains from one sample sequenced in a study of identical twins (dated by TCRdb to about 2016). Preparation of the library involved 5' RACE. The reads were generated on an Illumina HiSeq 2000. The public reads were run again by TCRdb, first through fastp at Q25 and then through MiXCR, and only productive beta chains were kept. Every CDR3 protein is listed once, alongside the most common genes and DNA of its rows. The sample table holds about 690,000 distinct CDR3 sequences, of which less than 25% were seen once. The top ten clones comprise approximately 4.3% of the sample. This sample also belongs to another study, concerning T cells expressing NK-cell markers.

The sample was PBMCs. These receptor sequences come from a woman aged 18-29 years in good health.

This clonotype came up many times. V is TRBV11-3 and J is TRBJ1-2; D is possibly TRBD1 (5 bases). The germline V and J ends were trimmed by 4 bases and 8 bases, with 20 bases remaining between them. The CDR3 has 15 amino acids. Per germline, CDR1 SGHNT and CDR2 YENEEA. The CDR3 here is CASSSTGTRGGGYTF. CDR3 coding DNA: TGTGCCAGCAGCTCAACCGGGACTCGTGGCGGGGGCTACACCTTC.

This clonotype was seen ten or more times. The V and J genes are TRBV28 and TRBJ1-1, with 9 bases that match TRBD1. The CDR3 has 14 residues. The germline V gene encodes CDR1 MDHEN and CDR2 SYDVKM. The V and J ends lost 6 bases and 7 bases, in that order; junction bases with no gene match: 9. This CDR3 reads CASSHRGPINEAFF. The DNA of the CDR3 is TGTGCCAGCAGCCACAGGGGGCCTATCAATGAAGCTTTCTTT.

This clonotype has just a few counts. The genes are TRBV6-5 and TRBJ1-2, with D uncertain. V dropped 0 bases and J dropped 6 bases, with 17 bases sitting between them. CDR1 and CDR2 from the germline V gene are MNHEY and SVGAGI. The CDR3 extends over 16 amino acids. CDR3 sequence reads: CASSYSVLLSPDGYTF. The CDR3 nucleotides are TGTGCCAGCAGTTACTCGGTGCTTTTGAGTCCGGATGGCTACACCTTC.

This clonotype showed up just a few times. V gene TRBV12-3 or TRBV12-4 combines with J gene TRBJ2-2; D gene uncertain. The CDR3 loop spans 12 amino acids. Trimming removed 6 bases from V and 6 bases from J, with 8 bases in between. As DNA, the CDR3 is TGTGCCAGCAGGTCCGGTTCCGGGGAGCTGTTTTTT. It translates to CASRSGSGELFF.

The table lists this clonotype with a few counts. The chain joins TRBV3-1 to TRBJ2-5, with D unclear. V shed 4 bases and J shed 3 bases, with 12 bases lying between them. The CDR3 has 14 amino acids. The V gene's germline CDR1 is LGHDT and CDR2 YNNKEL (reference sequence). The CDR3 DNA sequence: TGTGCCAGCAGCCTGCGGCAGGTGGAAGAGACCCAGTACTTC. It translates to CASSLRQVEETQYF.

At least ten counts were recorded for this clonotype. DNA for the CDR3: TGCAGCGTTTCGGGACAGGGGATGACAGATACGCAGTATTTT. As protein: CSVSGQGMTDTQYF. The V call is TRBV29-1, the J call TRBJ2-3; 10 positions agree with TRBD1. The CDR3 runs to 14 residues. With V trimmed by 5 bases and J by 3 bases, 5 bases remained unmatched. The germline V gene has CDR1 SQVTM and CDR2 ANQGSEA.

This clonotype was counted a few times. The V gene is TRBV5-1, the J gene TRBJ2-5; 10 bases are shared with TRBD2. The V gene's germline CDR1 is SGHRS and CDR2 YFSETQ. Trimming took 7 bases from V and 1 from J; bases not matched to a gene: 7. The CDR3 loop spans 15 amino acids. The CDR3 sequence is CASARLAGVQETQYF. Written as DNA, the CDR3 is TGCGCCAGCGCTAGACTAGCGGGCGTCCAAGAGACCCAGTACTTC.

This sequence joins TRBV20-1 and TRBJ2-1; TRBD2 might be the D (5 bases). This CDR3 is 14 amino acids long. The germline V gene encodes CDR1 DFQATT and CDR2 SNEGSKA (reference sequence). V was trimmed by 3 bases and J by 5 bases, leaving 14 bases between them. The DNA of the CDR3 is TGCAGTGCTAGTCTCCCCGGGGTCGACAATGAGCAGTTCTTC. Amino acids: CSASLPGVDNEQFF.

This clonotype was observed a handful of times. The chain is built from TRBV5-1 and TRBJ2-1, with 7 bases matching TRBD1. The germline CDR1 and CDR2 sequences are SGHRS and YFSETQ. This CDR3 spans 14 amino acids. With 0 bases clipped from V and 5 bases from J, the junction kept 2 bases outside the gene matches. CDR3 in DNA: TGCGCCAGCAGCTTGGGACAGGGCGACAATGAGCAGTTCTTC. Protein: CASSLGQGDNEQFF.

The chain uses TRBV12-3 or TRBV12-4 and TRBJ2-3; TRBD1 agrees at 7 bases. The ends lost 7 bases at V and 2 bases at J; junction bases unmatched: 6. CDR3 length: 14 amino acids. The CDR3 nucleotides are TGTGCCAGCATCCCGAGGGGGCCCACAGATACGCAGTATTTT. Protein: CASIPRGPTDTQYF.

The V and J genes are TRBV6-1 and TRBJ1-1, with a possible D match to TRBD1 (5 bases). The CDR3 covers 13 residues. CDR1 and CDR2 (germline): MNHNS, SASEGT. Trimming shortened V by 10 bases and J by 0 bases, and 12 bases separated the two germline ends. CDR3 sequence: CATCGALNTEAFF. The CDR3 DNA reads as TGTGCCACCTGTGGGGCCCTGAACACTGAAGCTTTCTTT.

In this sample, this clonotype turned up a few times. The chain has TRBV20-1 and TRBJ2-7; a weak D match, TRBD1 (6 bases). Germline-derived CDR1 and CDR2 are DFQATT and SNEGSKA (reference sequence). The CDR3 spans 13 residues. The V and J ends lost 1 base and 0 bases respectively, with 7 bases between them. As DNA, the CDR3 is TGCAGTGCTAGAGGGGACAACTCCTACGAGCAGTACTTC. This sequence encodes CSARGDNSYEQYF.

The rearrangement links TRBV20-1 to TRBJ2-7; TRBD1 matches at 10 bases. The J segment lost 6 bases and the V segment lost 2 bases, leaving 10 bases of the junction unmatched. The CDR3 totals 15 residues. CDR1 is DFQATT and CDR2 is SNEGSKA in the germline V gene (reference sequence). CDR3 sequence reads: CSARSSLGTGAEQYF. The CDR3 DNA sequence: TGCAGTGCTAGATCTTCCCTCGGGACAGGGGCCGAGCAGTACTTC.

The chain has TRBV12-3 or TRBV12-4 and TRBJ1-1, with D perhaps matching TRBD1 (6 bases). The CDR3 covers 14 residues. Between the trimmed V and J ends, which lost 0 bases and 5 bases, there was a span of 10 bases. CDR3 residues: CASSLASQGTEAFF. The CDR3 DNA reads TGTGCCAGCAGTTTAGCGAGTCAGGGGACTGAAGCTTTCTTT.

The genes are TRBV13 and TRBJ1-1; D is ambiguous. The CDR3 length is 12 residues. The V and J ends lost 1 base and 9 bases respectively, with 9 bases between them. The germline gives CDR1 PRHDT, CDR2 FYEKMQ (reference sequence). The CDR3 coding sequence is TGTGCCAGCAGCTTAGAGTCCGGCCAAGCTTTCTTT. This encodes CASSLESGQAFF.

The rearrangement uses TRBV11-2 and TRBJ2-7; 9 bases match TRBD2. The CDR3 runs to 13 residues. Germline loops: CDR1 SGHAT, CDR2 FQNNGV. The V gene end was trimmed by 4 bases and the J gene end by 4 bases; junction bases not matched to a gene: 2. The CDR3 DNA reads TGTGCCAGCAGCTGGACTAGCGAGTACGAGCAGTACTTC. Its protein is CASSWTSEYEQYF.

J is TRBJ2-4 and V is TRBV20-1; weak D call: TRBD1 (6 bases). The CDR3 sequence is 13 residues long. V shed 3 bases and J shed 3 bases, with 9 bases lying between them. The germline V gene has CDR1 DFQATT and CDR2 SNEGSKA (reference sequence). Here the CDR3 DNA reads TGCAGTGCTAGCGAGGGGGACAAAAACATTCAGTACTTC. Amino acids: CSASEGDKNIQYF.

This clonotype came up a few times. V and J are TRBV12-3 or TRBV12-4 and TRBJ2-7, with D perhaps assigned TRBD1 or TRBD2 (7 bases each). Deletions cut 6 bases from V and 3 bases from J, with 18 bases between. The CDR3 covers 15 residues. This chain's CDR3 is CASRMTGTNVYEQYF. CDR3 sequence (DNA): TGTGCCAGCAGGATGACAGGGACTAATGTCTACGAGCAGTACTTC.

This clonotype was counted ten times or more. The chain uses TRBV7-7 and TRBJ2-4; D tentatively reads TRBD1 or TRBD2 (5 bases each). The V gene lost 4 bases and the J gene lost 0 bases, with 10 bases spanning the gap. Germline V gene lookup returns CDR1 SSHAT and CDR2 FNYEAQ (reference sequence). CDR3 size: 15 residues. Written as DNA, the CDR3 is TGTGCCAGCAGCTGGGGGATTATAGCCAAAAACATTCAGTACTTC. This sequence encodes CASSWGIIAKNIQYF. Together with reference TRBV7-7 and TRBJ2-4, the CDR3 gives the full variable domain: GAGVSQSPRYKVTKRGQDVTLRCDPISSHATLYWYQQALGQGPEFLTYFNYEAQPDKSGLPSDRFSAERPEGSISTLTIQRTEQRDSAMYRCASSWGIIAKNIQYFGAGTRLSVL.

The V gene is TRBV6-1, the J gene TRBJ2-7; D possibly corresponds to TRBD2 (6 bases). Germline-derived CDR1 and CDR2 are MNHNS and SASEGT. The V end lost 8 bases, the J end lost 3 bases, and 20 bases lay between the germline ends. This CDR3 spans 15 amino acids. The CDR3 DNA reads TGTGCCAGCCGCGGGGAACCGGGGCTAAACTACGAGCAGTACTTC. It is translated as CASRGEPGLNYEQYF.

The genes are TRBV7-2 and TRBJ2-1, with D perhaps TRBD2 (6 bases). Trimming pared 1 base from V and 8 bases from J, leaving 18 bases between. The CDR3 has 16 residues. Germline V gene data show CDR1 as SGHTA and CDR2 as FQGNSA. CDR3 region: CASSLVAAVGRDEQFF. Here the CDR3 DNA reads TGTGCCAGCAGCTTAGTAGCGGCAGTCGGACGTGATGAGCAGTTCTTC.

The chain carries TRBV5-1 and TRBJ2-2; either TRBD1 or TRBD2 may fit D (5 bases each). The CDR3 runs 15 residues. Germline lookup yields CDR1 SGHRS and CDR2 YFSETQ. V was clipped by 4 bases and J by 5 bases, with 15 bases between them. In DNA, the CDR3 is TGCGCCAGCAGCCTTACGACCTGGGGGACCGGGGAGCTGTTTTTT. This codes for CASSLTTWGTGELFF.